This T cell receptor beta chain was profiled in a study of vaccination and CD4 T cells after COVID-19. Study-wide background: The post-vaccine samples came a median roughly 70 days after dose two (range 14 to 241). Either a CEFX pool, an HIV-1 Nef pool, or no peptide was added to control cultures.

Treatment meaning: roughly ten-day PBMC culture with coronavirus spike peptide pools or control peptides (ViraFEST assay). On this clonotype itself: Its antigen remains unknown.

The CDR3 runs 12 residues. Germline values: CDR1 MNHEY, CDR2 SVGEGT. With the Oncomine TCR Beta short-read assay, DNA from cultured CD4+ T cells was sequenced. TCRdb reanalysed the PCR reads using MiXCR and keeps one entry per CDR3 protein. This sample yields about 25,000 distinct CDR3 sequences, of which roughly 49% are seen a single time; 6% to 7.5% belongs to the top ten. Sequencing was done on a sample of CD4+ T cells from blood, cultured in vitro. This chain links TRBV6-2 or TRBV6-3 with TRBJ2-1; 8 bases map to TRBD1. The DNA matches TRBJ2-7 better at its end, which makes the J call doubtful. The clonotype was recovered from a human donor who had recovered from COVID-19. The CDR3 DNA is TGTGCCAGCGGGGACAGGCTGTACGAGCAGTACTTC. It codes for CASGDRLYEQYF.